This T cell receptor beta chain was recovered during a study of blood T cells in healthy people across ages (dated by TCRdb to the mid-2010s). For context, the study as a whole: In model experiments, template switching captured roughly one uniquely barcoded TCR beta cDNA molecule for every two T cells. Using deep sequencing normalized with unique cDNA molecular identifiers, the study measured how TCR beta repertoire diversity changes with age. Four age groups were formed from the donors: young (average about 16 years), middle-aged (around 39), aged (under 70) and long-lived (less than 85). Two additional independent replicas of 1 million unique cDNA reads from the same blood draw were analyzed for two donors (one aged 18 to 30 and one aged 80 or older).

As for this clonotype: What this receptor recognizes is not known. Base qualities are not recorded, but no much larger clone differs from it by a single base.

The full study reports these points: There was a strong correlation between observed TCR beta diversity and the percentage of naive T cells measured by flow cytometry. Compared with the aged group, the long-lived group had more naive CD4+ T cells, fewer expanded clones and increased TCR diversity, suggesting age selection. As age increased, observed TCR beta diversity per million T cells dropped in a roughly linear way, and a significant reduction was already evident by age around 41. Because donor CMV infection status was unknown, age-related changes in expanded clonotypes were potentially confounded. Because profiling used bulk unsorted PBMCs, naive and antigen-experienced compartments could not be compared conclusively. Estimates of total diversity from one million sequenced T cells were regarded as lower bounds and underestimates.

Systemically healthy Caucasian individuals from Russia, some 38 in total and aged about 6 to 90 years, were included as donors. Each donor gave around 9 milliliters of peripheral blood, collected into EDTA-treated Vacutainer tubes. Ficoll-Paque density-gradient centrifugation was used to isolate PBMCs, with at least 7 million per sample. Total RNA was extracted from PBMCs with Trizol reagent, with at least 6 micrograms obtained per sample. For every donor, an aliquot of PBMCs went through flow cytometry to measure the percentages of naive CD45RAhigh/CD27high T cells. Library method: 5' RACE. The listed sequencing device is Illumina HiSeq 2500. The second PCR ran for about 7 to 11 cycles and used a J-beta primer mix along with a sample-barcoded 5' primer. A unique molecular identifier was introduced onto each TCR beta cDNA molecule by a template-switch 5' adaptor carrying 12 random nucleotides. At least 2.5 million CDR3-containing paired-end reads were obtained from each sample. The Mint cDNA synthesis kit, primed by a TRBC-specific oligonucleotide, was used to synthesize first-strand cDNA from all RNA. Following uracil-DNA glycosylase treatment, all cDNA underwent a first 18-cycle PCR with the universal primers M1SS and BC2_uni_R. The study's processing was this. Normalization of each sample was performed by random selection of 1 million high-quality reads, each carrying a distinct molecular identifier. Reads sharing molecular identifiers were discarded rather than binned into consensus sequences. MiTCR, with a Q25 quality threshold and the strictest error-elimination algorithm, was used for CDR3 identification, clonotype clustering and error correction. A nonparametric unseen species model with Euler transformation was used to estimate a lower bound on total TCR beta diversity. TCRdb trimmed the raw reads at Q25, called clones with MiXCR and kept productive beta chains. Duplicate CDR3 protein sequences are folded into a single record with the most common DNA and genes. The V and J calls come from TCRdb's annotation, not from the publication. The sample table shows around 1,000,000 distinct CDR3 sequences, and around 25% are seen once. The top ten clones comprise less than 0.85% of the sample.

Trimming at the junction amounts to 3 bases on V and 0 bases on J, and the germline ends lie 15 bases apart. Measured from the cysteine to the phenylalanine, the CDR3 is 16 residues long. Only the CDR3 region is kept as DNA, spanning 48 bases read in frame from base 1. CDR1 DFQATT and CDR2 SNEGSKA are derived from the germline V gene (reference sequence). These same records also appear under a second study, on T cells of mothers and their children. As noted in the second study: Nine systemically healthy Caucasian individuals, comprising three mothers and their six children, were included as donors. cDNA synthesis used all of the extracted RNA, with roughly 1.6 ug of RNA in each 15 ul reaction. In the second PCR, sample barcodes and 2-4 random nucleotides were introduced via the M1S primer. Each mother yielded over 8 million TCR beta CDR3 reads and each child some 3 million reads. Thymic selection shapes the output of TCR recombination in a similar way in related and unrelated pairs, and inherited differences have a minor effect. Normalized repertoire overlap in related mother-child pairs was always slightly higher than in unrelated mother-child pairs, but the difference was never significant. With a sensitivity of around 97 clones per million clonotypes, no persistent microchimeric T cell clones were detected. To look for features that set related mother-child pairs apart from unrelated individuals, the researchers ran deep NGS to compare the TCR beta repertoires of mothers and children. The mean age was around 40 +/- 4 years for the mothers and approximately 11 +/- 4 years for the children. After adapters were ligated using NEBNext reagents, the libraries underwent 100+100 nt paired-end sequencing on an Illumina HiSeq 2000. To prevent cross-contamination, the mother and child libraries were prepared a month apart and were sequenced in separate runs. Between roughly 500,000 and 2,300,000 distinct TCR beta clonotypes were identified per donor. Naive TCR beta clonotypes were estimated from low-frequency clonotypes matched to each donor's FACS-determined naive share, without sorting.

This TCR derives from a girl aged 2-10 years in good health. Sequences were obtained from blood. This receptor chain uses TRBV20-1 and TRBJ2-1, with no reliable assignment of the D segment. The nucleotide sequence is TGCAGTGCTAGGGTCCCCGGAATAGTCTCCTACAATGAGCAGTTCTTC. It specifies CSARVPGIVSYNEQFF.